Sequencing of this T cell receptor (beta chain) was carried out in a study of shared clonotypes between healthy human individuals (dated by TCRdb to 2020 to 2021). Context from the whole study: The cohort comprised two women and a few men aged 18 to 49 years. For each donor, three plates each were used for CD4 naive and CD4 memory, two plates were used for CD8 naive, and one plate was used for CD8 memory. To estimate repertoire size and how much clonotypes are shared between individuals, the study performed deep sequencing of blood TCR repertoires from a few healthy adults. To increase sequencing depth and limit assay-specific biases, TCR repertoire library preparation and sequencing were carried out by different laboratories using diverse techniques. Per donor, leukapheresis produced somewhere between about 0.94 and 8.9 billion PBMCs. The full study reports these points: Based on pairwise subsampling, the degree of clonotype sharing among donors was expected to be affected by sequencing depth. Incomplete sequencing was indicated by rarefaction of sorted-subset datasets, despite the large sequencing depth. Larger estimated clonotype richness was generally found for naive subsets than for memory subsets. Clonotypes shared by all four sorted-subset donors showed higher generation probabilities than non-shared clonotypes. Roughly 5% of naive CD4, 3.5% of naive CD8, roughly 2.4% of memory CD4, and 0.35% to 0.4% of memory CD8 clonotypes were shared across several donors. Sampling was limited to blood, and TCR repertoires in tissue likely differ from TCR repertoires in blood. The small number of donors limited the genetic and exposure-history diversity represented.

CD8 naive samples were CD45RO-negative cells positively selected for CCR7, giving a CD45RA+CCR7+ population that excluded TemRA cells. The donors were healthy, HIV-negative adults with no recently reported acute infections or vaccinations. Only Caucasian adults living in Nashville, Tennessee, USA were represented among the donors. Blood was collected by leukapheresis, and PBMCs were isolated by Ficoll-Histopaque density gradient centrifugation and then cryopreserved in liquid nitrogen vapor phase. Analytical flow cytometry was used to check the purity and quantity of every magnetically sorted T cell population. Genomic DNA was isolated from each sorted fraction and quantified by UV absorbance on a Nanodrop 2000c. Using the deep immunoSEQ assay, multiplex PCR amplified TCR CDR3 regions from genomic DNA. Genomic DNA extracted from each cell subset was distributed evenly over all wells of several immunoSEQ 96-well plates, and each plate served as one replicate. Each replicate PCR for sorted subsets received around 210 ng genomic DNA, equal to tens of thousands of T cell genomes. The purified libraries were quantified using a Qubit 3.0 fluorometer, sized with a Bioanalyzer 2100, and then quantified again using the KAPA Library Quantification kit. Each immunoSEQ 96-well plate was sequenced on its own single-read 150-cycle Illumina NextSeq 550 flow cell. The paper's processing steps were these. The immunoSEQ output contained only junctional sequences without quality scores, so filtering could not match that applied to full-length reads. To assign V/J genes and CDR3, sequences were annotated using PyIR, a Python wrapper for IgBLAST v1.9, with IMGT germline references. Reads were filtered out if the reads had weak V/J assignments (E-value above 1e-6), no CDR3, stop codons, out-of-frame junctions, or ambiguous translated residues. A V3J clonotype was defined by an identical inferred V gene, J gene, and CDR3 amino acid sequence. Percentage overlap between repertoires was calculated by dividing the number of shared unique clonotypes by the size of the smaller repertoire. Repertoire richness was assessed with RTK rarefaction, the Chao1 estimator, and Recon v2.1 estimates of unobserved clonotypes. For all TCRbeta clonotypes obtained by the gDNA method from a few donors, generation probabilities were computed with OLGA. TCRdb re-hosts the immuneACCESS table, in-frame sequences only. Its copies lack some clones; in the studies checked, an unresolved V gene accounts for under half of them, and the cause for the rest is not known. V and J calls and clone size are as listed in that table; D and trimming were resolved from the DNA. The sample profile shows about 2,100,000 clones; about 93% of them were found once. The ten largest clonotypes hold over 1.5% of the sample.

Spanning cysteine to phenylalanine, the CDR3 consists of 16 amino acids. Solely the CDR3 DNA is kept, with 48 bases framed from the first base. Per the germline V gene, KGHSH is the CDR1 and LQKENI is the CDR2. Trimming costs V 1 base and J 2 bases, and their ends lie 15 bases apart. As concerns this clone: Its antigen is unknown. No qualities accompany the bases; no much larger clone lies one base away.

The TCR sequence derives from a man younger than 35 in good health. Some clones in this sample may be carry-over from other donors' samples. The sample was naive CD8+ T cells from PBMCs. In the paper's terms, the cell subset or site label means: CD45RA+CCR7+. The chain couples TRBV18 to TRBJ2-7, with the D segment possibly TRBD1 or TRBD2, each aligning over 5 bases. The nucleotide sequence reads TGTGCCAGCTCACCACTGGAAAGGGACCCCACCTACGAGCAGTACTTC. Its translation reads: CASSPLERDPTYEQYF.